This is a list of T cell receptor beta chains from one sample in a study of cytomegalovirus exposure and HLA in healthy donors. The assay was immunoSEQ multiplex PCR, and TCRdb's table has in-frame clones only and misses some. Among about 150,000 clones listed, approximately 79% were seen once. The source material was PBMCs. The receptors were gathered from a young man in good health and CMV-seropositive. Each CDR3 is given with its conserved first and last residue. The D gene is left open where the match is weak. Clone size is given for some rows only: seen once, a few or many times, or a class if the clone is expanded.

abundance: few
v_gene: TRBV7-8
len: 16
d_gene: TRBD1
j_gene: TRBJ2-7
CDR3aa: CASSSQGQGRTYEQYF
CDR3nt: TGTGCCAGCAGCTCCCAAGGACAGGGAAGGACCTACGAGCAGTACTTC

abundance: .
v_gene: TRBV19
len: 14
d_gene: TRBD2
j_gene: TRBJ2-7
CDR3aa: CASRSGGASYEQYF
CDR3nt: TGTGCCAGTCGAAGCGGGGGGGCTTCCTACGAGCAGTACTTC

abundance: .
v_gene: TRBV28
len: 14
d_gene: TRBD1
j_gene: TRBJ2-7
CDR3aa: CASSPPTGSHEQYF
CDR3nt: TGTGCCAGCAGTCCACCGACAGGGAGCCACGAGCAGTACTTC

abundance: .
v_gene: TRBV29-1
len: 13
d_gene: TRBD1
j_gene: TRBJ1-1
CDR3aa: CSLGQGATTEAFF
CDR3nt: TGCAGCTTAGGACAGGGGGCGACCACTGAAGCTTTCTTT

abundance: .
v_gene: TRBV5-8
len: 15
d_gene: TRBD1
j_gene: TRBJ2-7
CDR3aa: CASSRPGQQKYEQYF
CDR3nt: TGTGCCAGCAGCCGTCCGGGACAGCAAAAGTACGAGCAGTACTTC

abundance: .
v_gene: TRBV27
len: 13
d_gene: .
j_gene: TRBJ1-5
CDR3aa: CASSLDRYQPQHF
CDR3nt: TGTGCCAGCAGTTTAGACAGATATCAGCCCCAGCATTTT

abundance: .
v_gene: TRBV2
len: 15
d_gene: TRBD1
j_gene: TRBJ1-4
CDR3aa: CASSAGDRVDEKLFF
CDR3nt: TGTGCCAGCAGTGCGGGGGACAGGGTGGATGAAAAACTGTTTTTT

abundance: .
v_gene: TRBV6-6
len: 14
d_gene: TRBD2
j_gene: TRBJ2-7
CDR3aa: CASIRTSGSYEQYF
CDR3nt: TGTGCCAGCATCAGGACTAGCGGGAGCTACGAGCAGTACTTC

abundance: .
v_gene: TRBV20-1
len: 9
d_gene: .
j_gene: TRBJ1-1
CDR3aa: CSVNTEAFF
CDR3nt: TGCAGCGTGAACACTGAAGCTTTCTTT

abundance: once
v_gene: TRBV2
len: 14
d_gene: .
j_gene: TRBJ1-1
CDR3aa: CASRARTENTEAFF
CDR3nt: TGTGCCAGCAGGGCGAGGACAGAGAACACTGAAGCTTTCTTT

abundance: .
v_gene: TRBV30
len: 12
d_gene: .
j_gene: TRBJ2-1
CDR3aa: CAWSVLSNEQFF
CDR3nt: TGTGCCTGGAGTGTTCTTAGCAATGAGCAGTTCTTC